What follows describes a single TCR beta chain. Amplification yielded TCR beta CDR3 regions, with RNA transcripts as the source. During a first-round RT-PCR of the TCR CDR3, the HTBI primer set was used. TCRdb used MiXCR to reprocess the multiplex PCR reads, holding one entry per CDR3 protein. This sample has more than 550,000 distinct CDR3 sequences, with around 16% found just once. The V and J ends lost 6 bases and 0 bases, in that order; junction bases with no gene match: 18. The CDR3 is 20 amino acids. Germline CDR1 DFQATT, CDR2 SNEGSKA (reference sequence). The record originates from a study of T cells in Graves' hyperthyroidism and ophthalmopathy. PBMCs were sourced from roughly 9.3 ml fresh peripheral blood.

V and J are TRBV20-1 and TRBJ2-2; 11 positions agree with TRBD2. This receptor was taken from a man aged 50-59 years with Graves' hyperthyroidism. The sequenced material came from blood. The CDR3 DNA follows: TGCAGTGCCACCACGAAAGAGGGGCTAGCGGGAGGCACGAACACCGGGGAGCTGTTTTTT. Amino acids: CSATTKEGLAGGTNTGELFF.